One sample yielded the 2 T cell receptor beta chains listed below, sequenced in a study of technical replicates of blood from several donors. Clones were sequenced by immunoSEQ multiplex PCR, and TCRdb holds only the in-frame ones, with some missing. The sample lists about 72,000 clones, roughly 92% occurring once. The sequenced sample was T cells isolated from PBMCs. The receptors originated from a human donor in good health.

Concerning this clone itself: Other DNA sequences within the sample encode an identical CDR3. The chain uses TRBV18 and TRBJ2-7, with 8 bases lining up with TRBD1. CDR1 and CDR2 from the germline V gene are KGHSH and LQKENI. The CDR3 loop spans 14 amino acids. Trimming at V came to 6 bases and at J to 0 bases, leaving 4 bases not matched to a gene. CDR3 sequence (DNA): TGTGCCAGCTCGCCCGGGACAGGCTCCTACGAGCAGTACTTC. As protein: CASSPGTGSYEQYF.

The chain carries TRBV28 and TRBJ1-2; the D gene is possibly TRBD1 (5 bases). V was trimmed by 3 bases and J by 2 bases, leaving 13 bases between them. Germline V gene sequence: CDR1 MDHEN, CDR2 SYDVKM. The CDR3 is 15 residues long. The CDR3 protein is CASSFYSGWNYGYTF. The CDR3 bases are TGTGCCAGCAGTTTTTATTCAGGGTGGAACTATGGCTACACCTTC.